This note documents a single T cell receptor (beta chain) sequence. The antigen is not known. Each CDR3 protein gets one entry after TCRdb re-called the 5' RACE reads with MiXCR. The repertoire holds over 130,000 distinct CDR3 sequences, with around two fifths as singletons. Germline lookup yields CDR1 MRHNA and CDR2 SNTAGT. V was pared by 0 bases and J by 9 bases, with 12 bases between. The CDR3 has 14 amino acids. The data were obtained in a study of CD8 T cells in ankylosing spondylitis. Broader study findings: Several of the motif variants were reported before in synovial fluid and blood from reactive arthritis. Apparently characteristic of ankylosing spondylitis blood was a TCR beta motif (under ten highly homologous variants).

This chain uses TRBV6-4 with TRBJ2-1, with no clear D. Sequencing was done on a sample of synovial fluid, either unsorted or a sorted T cell fraction (not recorded which). The receptor's source is a male donor with ankylosing spondylitis. CDR3 in amino acids: CASSDSLSSSEQFF. The CDR3 DNA reads as TGTGCCAGCAGTGACTCCCTGTCTTCGAGTGAGCAGTTCTTC.